Listed here are 27 T cell receptor beta chains from one sample, sequenced in a study of molecular identifiers for immune sequencing clone quantification. TCRdb redid the calling of the PCR reads with MiXCR, one entry per CDR3 protein. Of some 680,000 distinct CDR3 sequences listed, about 25% were seen once; the top ten hold about 0.8%. The material sequenced was naive CD8+ T cells from blood, with Jurkat cell RNA spiked in. This sample's subset: FACS-sorted CD8+CD4-CCR7+CD45RA+ naive T cells. The source is a human donor in good health. Some libraries in this study had Jurkat cell RNA spiked in.

The rearrangement joins TRBV6-6 to TRBJ2-1; D not certain. Trimming stripped 0 bases from V and 0 bases from J, with 9 bases between. Germline lookup yields CDR1 MNHNY and CDR2 SVGAGI (reference sequence). The CDR3 totals 16 residues. The CDR3 DNA reads as TGTGCCAGCAGTTACTCTGTGAAGAGCTCCTACAATGAGCAGTTCTTC. Its protein product is CASSYSVKSSYNEQFF.

The count of this clonotype is one. The conserved phenylalanine or tryptophan is not found at the CDR3 terminus, so this likely reflects a read error. This chain joins TRBV7-2 and TRBJ2-7; 7 positions agree with TRBD1. This CDR3 region has 16 residues. With V trimmed by 4 bases and J by 0 bases, 9 bases remained unmatched. Germline CDR1 reads SGHTA; CDR2 reads FQGNSA. CDR3 bases: TGTGCCAGCAGCTCATCCGGGACAGACAGCTCCTACGAGCAGTACTTA. It translates to CASSSSGTDSSYEQYL.

To note about this clonotype: This may come from a read error, since a much larger clone is one base off. The chain uses TRBV20-1 and TRBJ2-3; D call uncertain. This CDR3 contains 12 residues. The V gene lost 4 bases and the J gene lost 5 bases, with 10 bases spanning the gap. Germline V CDR1 and CDR2: DFQATT, SNEGSKA (reference sequence). As DNA, the CDR3 is TGCAGTGCTACCCGTATAGTAGATACGCAGTATTTT. Protein: CSATRIVDTQYF.

This clonotype was picked up many times. V is TRBV7-9 and J is TRBJ1-4; 7 bases line up with TRBD1. The length of the CDR3 is 14 residues. V was clipped by 6 bases and J by 2 bases; unmatched bases: 3. Germline CDR1 and CDR2: SEHNR and FQNEAQ (reference sequence). Here the CDR3 DNA reads TGTGCCAGCAGGCCGACAGGGACTAATGAAAAACTGTTTTTT. It translates to CASRPTGTNEKLFF.

Concerning this clonotype itself: This may stem from a read error, because a much larger clone lies one nucleotide away. The V gene is TRBV6-6, the J gene TRBJ2-5; D is unclear. This CDR3 region has 14 residues. The germline V gene encodes CDR1 MNHNY and CDR2 SVGAGI (reference sequence). The CDR3 DNA reads as TGTACCAGCAGTTACCCTGGGGAACAAGAGACCCAGTACTTC. As protein: CTSSYPGEQETQYF.

This clonotype was picked up many times. This chain joins TRBV24-1 and TRBJ2-1; no reliable D call. CDR3 size: 13 residues. Germline V CDR1 and CDR2: KGHDR, SFDVKD. Trimming stripped 0 bases from V and 6 bases from J, with 5 bases between. The CDR3 nucleotides are TGTGCCACCAGTGATTTGCAGGTCAATGAGCAGTTCTTC. Protein product: CATSDLQVNEQFF.

This chain links TRBV29-1 with TRBJ2-7; D gene unclear. The CDR3 consists of 14 residues. With 5 bases removed from V and 4 bases from J, the gap between germline ends came to 18 bases. Germline values: CDR1 SQVTM, CDR2 ANQGSEA. The CDR3 loop is CSVRDRGVGYEQYF. CDR3 in DNA: TGCAGCGTTAGAGACCGTGGAGTCGGGTACGAGCAGTACTTC.

As to this clonotype: With a much larger clone just one base away, this may be a read error. This rearrangement joins TRBV3-1 to TRBJ2-7; possibly TRBD1 or TRBD2 for D (6 bases each). The germline gives CDR1 LGHDT, CDR2 YNNKEL (reference sequence). This CDR3 is built from 13 residues. DNA of the CDR3: TGTGTCAGCAGCCCGGAGGGGGACGACGAGCAGTACTTC. Protein product: CVSSPEGDDEQYF.

This clonotype was counted many times. The CDR3 DNA reads as TGTGCCAGCATTTCAGGGTTGGACAATGAGCAGTTCTTC. Translation gives CASISGLDNEQFF. The gene calls are TRBV6-5 and TRBJ2-1; tentatively, D is TRBD1 (5 bases). Trimming removed 7 bases at V and 5 bases at J, with 12 bases between. The CDR3 has 13 amino acids. Germline V gene data show CDR1 as MNHEY and CDR2 as SVGAGI.

As concerns this clonotype: With a much larger clone just one base away, this may be a read error. The rearrangement links TRBV5-6 to TRBJ2-3; maybe TRBD2 (6 bases). This CDR3 is built from 16 residues. Germline CDR1 is SGHDT and CDR2 is YYEEEE. CDR3: CASSPRSDGSTATQYF. As DNA, the CDR3 is TGTGCCAGCAGCCCCAGGTCAGACGGGAGCACAGCTACGCAGTATTTT.

V gene TRBV6-5 combines with J gene TRBJ1-2; D gene unclear. V shed 5 bases and J shed 7 bases, with 14 bases lying between them. CDR1 MNHEY and CDR2 SVGAGI come from the germline V gene. The CDR3 loop spans 13 amino acids. The chain's CDR3 is CASSPHQAVGYTF. In DNA form, the CDR3 reads TGTGCCAGCAGTCCTCACCAGGCTGTTGGCTACACCTTC.

This clonotype was seen a few times. The V and J genes are TRBV16 and TRBJ2-1; tentatively, D is TRBD2 (5 bases). CDR1 is KGHSY and CDR2 is FQNENV in the germline V gene. The CDR3 covers 16 residues. V shed 5 bases and J shed 0 bases, with 14 bases lying between them. CDR3 nucleotide sequence: TGTGCCAGCAGCAAAACAGTAGGGAGCTCCTACAATGAGCAGTTCTTC. The encoded protein is CASSKTVGSSYNEQFF.

Comment on this clonotype: A much bigger clone sits one base away, suggesting this may be a read error. The chain carries TRBV25-1 and TRBJ2-5; no firm D call. Germline values: CDR1 MGHDK, CDR2 SYGVNS. The V gene lost 4 bases and the J gene lost 2 bases, with 5 bases spanning the gap. The CDR3 has 12 amino acids. The CDR3 here is CASSALQETQYF. CDR3 nucleotides: TGTGCCAGCAGTGCCCTACAAGAGACCCAGTACTTC.

This clonotype showed up many times. The V call is TRBV20-1, the J call TRBJ2-7, with D uncertain. The CDR3 length is 13 residues. V lost 1 base and J lost 0, with 7 bases in between. Germline assignment: CDR1 DFQATT and CDR2 SNEGSKA (reference sequence). Here the CDR3 DNA reads TGCAGTGCTAGAGTCTCCCTCTCCTACGAGCAGTACTTC. This translates into CSARVSLSYEQYF.

This clonotype was counted between two and nine times. The chain employs TRBV7-9 and TRBJ2-3; no firm D call. The V and J ends lost 2 bases and 5 bases respectively, with 20 bases between them. The CDR3 has 17 amino acids. Per the germline V gene, CDR1 is SEHNR and CDR2 is FQNEAQ (reference sequence). The CDR3 DNA is TGTGCCAGCAGCTTACCGAACGACTCCCTTGTAGAAGATACGCAGTATTTT. Translating gives CASSLPNDSLVEDTQYF. The whole variable domain, remainder taken from reference TRBV7-9 and TRBJ2-3, is DTGVSQNPRHKITKRGQNVTFRCDPISEHNRLYWYRQTLGQGPEFLTYFQNEAQLEKSRLLSDRFSAERPKGSFSTLEIQRTEQGDSAMYLCASSLPNDSLVEDTQYFGPGTRLTVL.

V usage is TRBV9 and J usage is TRBJ2-7; 7 bases map to TRBD1. CDR1 SGDLS and CDR2 YYNGEE come from the germline V gene. J was trimmed by 0 bases and V by 2 bases; bases with no gene match: 2. The CDR3 length is 14 residues. The CDR3, as DNA: TGTGCCAGCAGCGTGACAGGGAACTCCTACGAGCAGTACTTC. Protein product: CASSVTGNSYEQYF.

This clonotype was detected ten times or more. The V call is TRBV14, the J call TRBJ2-3; 8 bases match TRBD2. Per the germline V gene, CDR1 is SGHDN and CDR2 is FVKESK. After removal of 3 bases from V and 4 bases from J, the junction contained 9 bases not matched to a gene. The CDR3 is made up of 16 amino acids. The CDR3 protein is CASSQEPGLEPDTQYF. In DNA, the CDR3 is TGTGCCAGCAGCCAGGAACCGGGACTAGAGCCAGATACGCAGTATTTT.

This clonotype has ten or more counts. CDR3 in DNA: TGCGCCAGCAGTGAGTCCAGGGGGGCGAACACTGAAGCTTTCTTT. Amino acid sequence: CASSESRGANTEAFF. The gene calls are TRBV10-2 and TRBJ1-1; TRBD1 matches 7 bases. Trimming took 0 bases from V and 1 from J; bases not matched to a gene: 2. The V gene's germline CDR1 is WSHSY and CDR2 SAAADI. The CDR3 loop spans 15 amino acids.

This clonotype was recorded only once. The chain employs TRBV12-3 or TRBV12-4 and TRBJ1-3; D is undetermined. Trimming took off 2 bases at V and 0 bases at J, with 8 bases between the two ends. CDR3 length: 15 residues. The CDR3: CASSLFAGSGNTIYF. The CDR3 DNA reads TGTGCCAGCAGTTTATTCGCAGGCTCTGGAAACACCATATATTTT.

With respect to this clonotype: A single base separates this from a much larger clone, so it may be a read error. V and J are TRBV2 and TRBJ2-3; the D gene is possibly TRBD1 (6 bases). The V end was cut by 0 bases, the J end by 3 bases, with 13 bases between. The length of the CDR3 is 16 residues. Germline V gene lookup returns CDR1 SNHLY and CDR2 FYNNEI. DNA of the CDR3: TGTGCCAGCAGTGAAGCTGTCAGGGGATGGACAGATACGCAGTATTTT. It specifies CASSEAVRGWTDTQYF.

This chain uses TRBV4-1 with TRBJ2-5, with D unclear. CDR1 is MGHRA, CDR2 YSYEKL, per germline. The CDR3 consists of 15 residues. V gave up 1 base and J gave up 4 bases, with 13 bases separating them. The CDR3 DNA is TGCGCCAGCAGCCAAGCTTTCAGCTCGGGAGAGACCCAGTACTTC. This sequence encodes CASSQAFSSGETQYF.

This clonotype has only a few counts. The chain recombines TRBV7-6 with TRBJ2-1; D is ambiguous. The V end was cut by 6 bases, the J end by 5 bases, with 14 bases between. This CDR3 has 14 residues. Germline CDR1 and CDR2: SGHVS and FNYEAQ. The CDR3 DNA follows: TGTGCCAGCAGTATATTGACTGGGGACAATGAGCAGTTCTTC. The encoded protein is CASSILTGDNEQFF.

Note on this clonotype: A much larger clone differs from this one at a single base, so this may be a read error. This rearrangement joins TRBV12-3 or TRBV12-4 to TRBJ1-3; TRBD1 matches at 7 bases. This CDR3 spans 16 amino acids. Germline trimming cut 5 bases from V and 0 bases from J; bases unmatched to any gene: 7. For the CDR3, the DNA is TGTGCCAGCAGTGCATCGGGACAGCGCTCTGGAAACACCATATATTTT. Translation gives CASSASGQRSGNTIYF.

Concerning this clonotype: It may be a read error: a sequence one base away is much more abundant. This rearrangement joins TRBV9 to TRBJ2-3, with D perhaps TRBD2 (6 bases). The CDR3 loop spans 13 amino acids. Germline values: CDR1 SGDLS, CDR2 YYNGEE. The DNA for the CDR3 is TGTGCCTGCAGTAAAACTAGCCCAGATACGCAGTATTTT. Protein sequence: CACSKTSPDTQYF. The full variable domain, with the rest looked up from reference TRBV9 and TRBJ2-3, is DSGVTQTPKHLITATGQRVTLRCSPRSGDLSVYWYQQSLDQGLQFLIQYYNGEERAKGNILERFSAQQFPDLHSELNLSSLELGDSALYFCACSKTSPDTQYFGPGTRLTVL.

This clonotype came up many times. The chain joins TRBV6-2 or TRBV6-3 to TRBJ1-1; D gene ambiguous. In germline, CDR1 is MNHEY, CDR2 SVGEGT. This CDR3 is 14 amino acids long. V was cut by 2 bases and J by 1 base, with 8 bases left in between. The CDR3 coding sequence is TGTGCCAGCAGTTACCGATCACGGAACACTGAAGCTTTCTTT. This gives the protein CASSYRSRNTEAFF.

Only a few counts were recorded for this clonotype. The chain combines TRBV20-1 with TRBJ2-2, with 14 bases aligning to TRBD2. The CDR3 runs to 18 residues. The V segment lost 2 bases and the J segment 5 bases; nucleotides outside the gene matches: 10. Per the germline V gene, CDR1 is DFQATT and CDR2 is SNEGSKA (reference sequence). CDR3 nucleotides: TGCAGTGCTAGACCCAGGACTAGCGGGAGGCCCACGACCGGGGAGCTGTTTTTT. Translating it yields CSARPRTSGRPTTGELFF.

The gene calls are TRBV6-2 or TRBV6-3 and TRBJ2-5; D is uncertain. The CDR3 covers 14 residues. Germline CDR1 is MNHEY and CDR2 is SVGEGT. The ends were cut back, 5 bases at V and 1 base at J, with 11 bases in the middle. This CDR3 reads CASSPFGGQETQYF. CDR3 sequence (DNA): TGTGCCAGCAGTCCTTTTGGTGGCCAAGAGACCCAGTACTTC.